These 8 T cell receptor beta chains came from one sample sequenced in a study of shared clonotypes between healthy human individuals (TCRdb year 2020). CD8 naive samples were obtained by positive selection for CCR7 among CD45RO-negative cells, yielding a CD45RA+CCR7+ population from which TemRA cells were excluded. Library creation used the immunoSEQ multiplex PCR assay. TCRdb carries this immuneACCESS record with in-frame sequences only. Its versions omit some clonotypes, under half of them owing to an unresolved V gene in the studies checked, with the rest unexplained. A total of hundreds of thousands of clones appear in this sample, about 90% of them only once. Approximately 24% of the sample goes to the ten largest clones. Sequenced: naive CD8+ T cells sorted from blood. In light of the paper, this sample's cell subset or site label describes: CD45RA+CCR7+. The receptors derive from a man aged 25-45 years in good health.

This chain joins TRBV28 and TRBJ2-5; 9 bases agree with TRBD2. Trimming cost V 6 bases and J 0 bases; bases outside gene matches: 5. Germline V gives CDR1 MDHEN, CDR2 SYDVKM. The CDR3 loop spans 15 amino acids. CDR3 region: CASSSGTSNQETQYF. CDR3 DNA sequence: TGTGCCAGCAGCTCCGGGACTAGCAACCAAGAGACCCAGTACTTC.

The rearrangement joins TRBV9 to TRBJ2-7; D might be TRBD2 (6 bases). CDR3 length: 14 residues. CDR1 SGDLS and CDR2 YYNGEE come from the germline V gene. Trimming removed 0 bases from V and 5 bases from J, with 12 bases in between. The CDR3 is CASSVGGMNNEQYF. The CDR3 nucleotides are TGTGCCAGCAGCGTAGGCGGGATGAATAACGAGCAGTACTTC.

The chain combines TRBV25-1 with TRBJ2-7, with D unclear. CDR1 and CDR2 (germline): MGHDK, SYGVNS. The CDR3 consists of 13 residues. Trimming took off 4 bases at V and 2 bases at J, with 9 bases between the two ends. As DNA, the CDR3 is TGTGCCAGCAGTGTGGGCAGGCCCTACGAGCAGTACTTC. The encoded protein is CASSVGRPYEQYF.

The chain couples TRBV4-3 to TRBJ2-7; 9 bases line up with TRBD2. The CDR3 extends over 18 amino acids. The ends lost 4 bases at V and 4 bases at J; junction bases unmatched: 17. The germline CDR1 and CDR2 sequences are LGHNA and YSLEER. CDR3 in amino acids: CASSPDLGLAGRRYEQYF. CDR3 DNA sequence: TGCGCCAGCAGCCCAGATCTGGGTCTAGCGGGGAGAAGGTACGAGCAGTACTTC.

The chain combines TRBV27 with TRBJ1-5; D gene unclear. This CDR3 is 15 amino acids long. Looked up from germline, CDR1 is MNHEY and CDR2 is SMNVEV (reference sequence). With 6 bases removed from V and 0 bases from J, the gap between germline ends came to 12 bases. CDR3 protein: CASSDDNYSNQPQHF. CDR3 in DNA: TGTGCCAGCAGCGACGACAACTATAGCAATCAGCCCCAGCATTTT.

This sequence joins TRBV9 and TRBJ2-1; 9 positions match TRBD1. The ends lost 3 bases at V and 5 bases at J; junction bases unmatched: 6. CDR3 size: 15 residues. Germline V lookup: CDR1 SGDLS, CDR2 YYNGEE. The CDR3 DNA reads as TGTGCCAGCAGCGCGAACAGGGGGCAGGACAATGAGCAGTTCTTC. This sequence encodes CASSANRGQDNEQFF. Full variable domain (rest looked up from reference TRBV9 and TRBJ2-1): DSGVTQTPKHLITATGQRVTLRCSPRSGDLSVYWYQQSLDQGLQFLIQYYNGEERAKGNILERFSAQQFPDLHSELNLSSLELGDSALYFCASSANRGQDNEQFFGPGTRLTVL.

Regarding this clone: Possible read error: a much larger clone is one base away. The same CDR3 also results from other DNA sequences found in this sample. The rearrangement uses TRBV11-2 and TRBJ2-7; D is ambiguous. The V gene lost 1 base and the J gene lost 2 bases, with 3 bases spanning the gap. Germline CDR1 and CDR2: SGHAT and FQNNGV. The CDR3 totals 12 residues. Here the CDR3 reads CASSLGTYEQYF. CDR3 nucleotide sequence: TGTGCCAGCAGCTTAGGCACCTACGAGCAGTACTTC.

The rearrangement links TRBV27 to TRBJ1-5; possibly TRBD1 for D (5 bases). CDR3 size: 14 residues. V was pared by 2 bases and J by 5 bases, with 10 bases between. Germline CDR1 reads MNHEY; CDR2 reads SMNVEV (reference sequence). CDR3: CASSLRGTDQPQHF. For the CDR3, the DNA is TGTGCCAGCAGTTTAAGGGGAACGGATCAGCCCCAGCATTTT.